Listed here is a single TCR beta chain. This CDR3 comprises 14 residues. Reanalyzing the 5' RACE reads, TCRdb keeps one entry per CDR3 protein, without DNA. Across about 550,000 distinct CDR3 sequences, the top ten clones capture under 4.5% of the sample. This specimen comes from a study of T cells expressing NK-cell markers. Sequencing input: blood T cells: a sorted CD56 or NKG2C T cell subset, CD4+ or CD8+ T cells, or bulk PBMC T cells (not recorded which). The source is a man aged 18-30 years in good health. The chain joins TRBV12-3 or TRBV12-4 to TRBJ2-7; absent DNA, TCRdb's TRBD2 call cannot be checked. The CDR3 loop is CASRTSGSTYEQYF.